The T cell receptor beta chain under discussion was sequenced for a study of T cells in Graves' hyperthyroidism and ophthalmopathy. The wider study: At initial diagnosis, before any treatment had begun, peripheral blood was obtained. Overall study results and limits: Using 13 V-J features, a model discriminated ophthalmopathy from stable hyperthyroidism.

V was clipped by 10 bases and J by 5 bases; unmatched bases: 7. CDR1 ENHRY and CDR2 SYGVKD come from the germline V gene. The CDR3 length is 13 residues. The authors obtained PBMCs from about 9 ml of fresh peripheral blood. TCR beta CDR3 regions were amplified from RNA transcripts. The HTBI primer set was used in a first-round RT-PCR of the TCR CDR3. TCRdb recomputed calls from the multiplex PCR reads with MiXCR, one row per CDR3 protein. The sample lists under 300,000 distinct CDR3 sequences, less than 15% occurring once. This clonotype has at least ten counts. Its cognate antigen is unknown. The V gene is TRBV10-3, the J gene TRBJ2-7, with 11 positions matching TRBD1. The sample consisted of blood. The source of this sequence is a woman in her 30s with Graves' hyperthyroidism that later progressed to Graves' ophthalmopathy. In nucleotides, the CDR3 is TGTGCCACCCGGGACAGGGGGACGGACGAGCAGTACTTC. Amino acid sequence: CATRDRGTDEQYF.